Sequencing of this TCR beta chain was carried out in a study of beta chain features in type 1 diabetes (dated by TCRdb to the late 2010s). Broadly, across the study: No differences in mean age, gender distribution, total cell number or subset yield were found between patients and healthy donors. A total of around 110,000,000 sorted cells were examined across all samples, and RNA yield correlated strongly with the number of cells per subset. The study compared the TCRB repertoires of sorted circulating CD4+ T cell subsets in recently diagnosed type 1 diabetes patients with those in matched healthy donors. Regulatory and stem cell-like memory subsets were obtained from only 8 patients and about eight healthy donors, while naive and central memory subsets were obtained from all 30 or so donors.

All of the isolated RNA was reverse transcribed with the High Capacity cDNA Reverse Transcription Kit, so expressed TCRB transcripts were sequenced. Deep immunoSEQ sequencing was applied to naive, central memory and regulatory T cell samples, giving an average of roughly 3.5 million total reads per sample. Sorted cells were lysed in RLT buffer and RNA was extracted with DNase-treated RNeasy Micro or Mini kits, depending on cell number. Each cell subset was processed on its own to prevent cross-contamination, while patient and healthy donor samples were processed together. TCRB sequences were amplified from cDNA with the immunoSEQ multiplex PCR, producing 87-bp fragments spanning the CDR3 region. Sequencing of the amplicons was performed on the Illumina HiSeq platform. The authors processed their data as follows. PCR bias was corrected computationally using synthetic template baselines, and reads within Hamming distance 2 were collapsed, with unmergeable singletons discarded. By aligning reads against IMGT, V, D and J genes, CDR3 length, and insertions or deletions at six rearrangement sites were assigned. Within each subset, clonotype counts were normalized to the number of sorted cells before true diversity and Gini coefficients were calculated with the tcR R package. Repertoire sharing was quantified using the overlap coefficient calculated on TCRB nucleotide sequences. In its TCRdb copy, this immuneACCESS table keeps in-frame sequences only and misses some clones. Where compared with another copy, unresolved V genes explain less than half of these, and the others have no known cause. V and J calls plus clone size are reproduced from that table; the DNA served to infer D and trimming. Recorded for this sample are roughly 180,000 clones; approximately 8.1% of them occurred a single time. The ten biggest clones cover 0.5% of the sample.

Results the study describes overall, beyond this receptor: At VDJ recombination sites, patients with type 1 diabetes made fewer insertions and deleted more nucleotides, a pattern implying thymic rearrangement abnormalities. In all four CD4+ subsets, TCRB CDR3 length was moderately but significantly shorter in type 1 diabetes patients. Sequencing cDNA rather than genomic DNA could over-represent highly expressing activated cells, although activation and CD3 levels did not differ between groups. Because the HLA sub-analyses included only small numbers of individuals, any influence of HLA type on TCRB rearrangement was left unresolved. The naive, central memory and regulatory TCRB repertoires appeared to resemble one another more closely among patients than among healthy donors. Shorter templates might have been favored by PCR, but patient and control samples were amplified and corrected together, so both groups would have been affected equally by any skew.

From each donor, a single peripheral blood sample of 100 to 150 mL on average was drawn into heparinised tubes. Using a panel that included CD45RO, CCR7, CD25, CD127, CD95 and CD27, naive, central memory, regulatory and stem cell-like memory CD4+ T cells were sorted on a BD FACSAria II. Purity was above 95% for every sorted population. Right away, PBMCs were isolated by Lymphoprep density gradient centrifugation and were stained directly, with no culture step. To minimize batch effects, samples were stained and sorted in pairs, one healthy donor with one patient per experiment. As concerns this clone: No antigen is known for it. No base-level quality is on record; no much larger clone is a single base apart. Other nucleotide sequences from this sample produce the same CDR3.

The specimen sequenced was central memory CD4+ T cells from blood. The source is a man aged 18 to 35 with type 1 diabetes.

The DNA sequence is TGTGCCAGCAGTCCGCAGACAGGGTGGTACGAGCAGTACTTC. The encoded protein is CASSPQTGWYEQYF. The V gene is TRBV28 and the J gene is TRBJ2-7, and 7 junctional nucleotides match TRBD1. According to the germline V gene, CDR1 reads MDHEN and CDR2 reads SYDVKM. Trimmed from V: 5 bases; trimmed from J: 4 bases; junction bases lacking a gene match: 8. CDR3 length: 14 amino acids, cysteine to phenylalanine. The kept DNA is CDR3 alone, 42 bases in frame from the first base.